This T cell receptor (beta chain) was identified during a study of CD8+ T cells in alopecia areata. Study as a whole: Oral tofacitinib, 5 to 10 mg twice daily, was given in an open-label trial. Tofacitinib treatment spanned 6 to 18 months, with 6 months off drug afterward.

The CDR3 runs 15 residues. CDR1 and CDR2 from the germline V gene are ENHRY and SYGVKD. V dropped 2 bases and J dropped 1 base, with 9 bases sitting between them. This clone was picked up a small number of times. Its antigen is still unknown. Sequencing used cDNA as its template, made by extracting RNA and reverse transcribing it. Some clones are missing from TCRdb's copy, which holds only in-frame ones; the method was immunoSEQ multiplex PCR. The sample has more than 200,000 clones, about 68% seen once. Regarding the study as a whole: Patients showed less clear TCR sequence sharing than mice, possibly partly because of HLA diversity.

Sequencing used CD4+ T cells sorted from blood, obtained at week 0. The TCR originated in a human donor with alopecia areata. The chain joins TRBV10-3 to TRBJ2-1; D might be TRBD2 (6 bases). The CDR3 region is CAISEGGASYNEQFF. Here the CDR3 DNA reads TGTGCCATCAGTGAGGGCGGGGCGTCCTACAATGAGCAGTTCTTC.